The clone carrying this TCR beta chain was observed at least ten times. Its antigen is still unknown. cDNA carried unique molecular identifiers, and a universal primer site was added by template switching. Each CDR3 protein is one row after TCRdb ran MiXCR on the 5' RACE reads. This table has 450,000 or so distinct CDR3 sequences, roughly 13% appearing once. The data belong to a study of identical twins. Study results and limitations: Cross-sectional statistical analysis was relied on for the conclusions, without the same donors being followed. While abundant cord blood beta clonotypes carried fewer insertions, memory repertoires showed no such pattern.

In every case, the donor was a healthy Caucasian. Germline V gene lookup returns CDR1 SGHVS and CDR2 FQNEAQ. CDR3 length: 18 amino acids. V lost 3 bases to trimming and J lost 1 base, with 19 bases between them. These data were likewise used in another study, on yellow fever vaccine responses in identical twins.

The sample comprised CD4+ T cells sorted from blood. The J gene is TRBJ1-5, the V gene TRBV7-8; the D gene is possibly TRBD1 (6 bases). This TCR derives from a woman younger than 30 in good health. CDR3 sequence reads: CASSFTPRPGQSNQPQHF. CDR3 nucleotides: TGTGCCAGCAGCTTCACCCCTAGACCGGGACAAAGCAATCAGCCCCAGCATTTT.